This T cell receptor beta chain was identified during a study of PD-1 blockade in classical Hodgkin lymphoma. No patient escaped relapse after autologous stem cell transplantation, and brentuximab vedotin exposure varied. TCRdb's copy holds only in-frame clones and misses some; the assay was immunoSEQ multiplex PCR. Of 100,000 or so clones listed, 80% to 90% are singletons. Trimming pared 3 bases from V and 2 bases from J, leaving 14 bases between. CDR1 and CDR2 (germline): ENHRY, SYGVKD. The CDR3 has 15 amino acids. This TCR derives from a human donor with classical Hodgkin lymphoma. The chain uses TRBV10-3 and TRBJ2-7; TRBD2 might be the D (6 bases). The input for sequencing was peripheral blood mononuclear cells (PBMCs), taken before the second cycle of nivolumab. CDR3 region: CAISESGGATYEQYF. As DNA, the CDR3 is TGTGCCATCAGTGAATCGGGCGGGGCGACCTACGAGCAGTACTTC.